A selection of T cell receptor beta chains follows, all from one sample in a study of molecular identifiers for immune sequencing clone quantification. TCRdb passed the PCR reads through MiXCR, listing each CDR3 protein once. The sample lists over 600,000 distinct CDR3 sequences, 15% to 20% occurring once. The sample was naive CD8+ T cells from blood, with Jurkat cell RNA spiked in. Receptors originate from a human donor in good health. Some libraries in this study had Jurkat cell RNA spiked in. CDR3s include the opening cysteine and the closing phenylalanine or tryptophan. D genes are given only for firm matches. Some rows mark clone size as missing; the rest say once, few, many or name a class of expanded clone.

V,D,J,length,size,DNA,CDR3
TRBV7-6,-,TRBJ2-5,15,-,TGTGCCAGCAGCCTAAACCTCAGGATCGGAGAGACCCAGTACTTC,CASSLNLRIGETQYF
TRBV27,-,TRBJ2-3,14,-,TGTGCCACCAGTTTCTCCCCATCCACAGATACGCAGTATTTT,CATSFSPSTDTQYF
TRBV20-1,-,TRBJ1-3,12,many,TGCAGTGCTAGGGAGGACGGAAACACCATATATTTT,CSAREDGNTIYF
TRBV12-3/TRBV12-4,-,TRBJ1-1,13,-,TGTGCCAGCAGTATGGGGGTAGGGACTGAAGCTTTCTTT,CASSMGVGTEAFF
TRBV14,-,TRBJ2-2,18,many,TGTGCCAGCAGCCCTCGCGGAGGAGAGGACCCGAGGACCGGGGAGCTGTTTTTT,CASSPRGGEDPRTGELFF
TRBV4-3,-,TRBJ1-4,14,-,TGCGCCAGCAGCCGCTCCCAAGGACGTGAAAAACTGTTTTTT,CASSRSQGREKLFF
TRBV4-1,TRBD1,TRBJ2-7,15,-,TGCGCCAGCAGCCAGGGCCACAGGGGGCTTGACGAGCAGTACTTC,CASSQGHRGLDEQYF
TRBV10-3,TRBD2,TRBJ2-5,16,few,TGTGCCATCAGTCCCTTCGAGCGGGGAGTTATGGAGACCCAGTACTTC,CAISPFERGVMETQYF
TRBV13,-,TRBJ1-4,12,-,TGTGCCGTCCCTGGGCCTAATGAAAAACTGTTTTTT,CAVPGPNEKLFF
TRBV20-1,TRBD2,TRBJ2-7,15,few,TGCAGTGCTAACCCCCTAGCGGGAGTTGGCTACGAGCAGTACTTC,CSANPLAGVGYEQYF
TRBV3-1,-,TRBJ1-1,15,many,TGTGCCAGCACCTTGATTGGGGGGGGGTACACTGAAGCTTTCTTT,CASTLIGGGYTEAFF
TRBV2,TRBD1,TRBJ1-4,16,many,TGTGCCAGCACCCCCTCCGCCGGGACAGGGGATGAAAAACTGTTTTTT,CASTPSAGTGDEKLFF
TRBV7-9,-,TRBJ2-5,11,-,TGTGCCAGCAGCCACGACCGGGACATGTACTTC,CASSHDRDMYF
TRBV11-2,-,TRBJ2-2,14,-,TGTGCCAGCAGCTTAGTCCTAGACGCCGGGGAGCTGTTTTTT,CASSLVLDAGELFF
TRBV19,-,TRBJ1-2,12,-,TGTGCCAGTAGTATACCCAGCTATGGCTACACCTTC,CASSIPSYGYTF
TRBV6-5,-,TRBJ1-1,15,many,TGTGCCAGCAGTTACTTCGCAGCCTCGAACACTGAAGCTTTCTTT,CASSYFAASNTEAFF
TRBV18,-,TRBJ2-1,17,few,TGTGCCAGCTCACCTCAGGGTGGAGGGCCACCATGGGATGAGCAGTTCTTC,CASSPQGGGPPWDEQFF
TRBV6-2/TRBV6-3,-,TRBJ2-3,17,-,TGTGCCAGCGTCGACCCCCAGGGGTTTGTTGGCACAGATACGCAGTATTTT,CASVDPQGFVGTDTQYF
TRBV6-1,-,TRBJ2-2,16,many,TGTGCCAGCTGGCGAACAGGAAGTCCGAACACCGGGGAGCTGTTTTTT,CASWRTGSPNTGELFF
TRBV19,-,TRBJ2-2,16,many,TGTGCCAGTAGATCCACACAAACTCTTAACACCGGGGAGCTGTTTTTT,CASRSTQTLNTGELFF
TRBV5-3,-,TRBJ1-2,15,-,TGTGCCAGCAGCTTAGGAGGGAATATTGGGTATGGCTACACCTTC,CASSLGGNIGYGYTF
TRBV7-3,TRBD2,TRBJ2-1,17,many,TGTGCCAGCAGCTTTATGCCCGGGACTAGCGAATACAATGAGCAGTTCTTC,CASSFMPGTSEYNEQFF
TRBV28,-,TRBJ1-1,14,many,TGTGCCAGCAGTTTTCGGGGGGGGTACACTGAAGCTTTCTTT,CASSFRGGYTEAFF
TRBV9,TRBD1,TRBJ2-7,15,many,TGTGCCAGCAGCGTAGCTATGGGACAGATCTACGAGCAGTACTTC,CASSVAMGQIYEQYF
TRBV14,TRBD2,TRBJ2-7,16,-,TGTGCCAGCAGCCACGGACTAGTGGGCCACTCCTACGAGCAGTACTTC,CASSHGLVGHSYEQYF
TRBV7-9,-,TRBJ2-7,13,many,TGTGCCAGCAGCTTACCTGCCACCTACGAGCAGTACTTC,CASSLPATYEQYF
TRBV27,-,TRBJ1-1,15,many,TGTGCCAGCAGTTCGGGGGCAGTGTCGAACACTGAAGCTTTCTTT,CASSSGAVSNTEAFF
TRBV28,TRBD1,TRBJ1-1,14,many,TGTGCCAGCGGATACAGGGGAATCAACACTGAAGCTTTCTTT,CASGYRGINTEAFF
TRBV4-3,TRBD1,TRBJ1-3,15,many,TGCGCCAGCAGCCAAGCTAGGGGGCTCGGAAACACCATATATTTT,CASSQARGLGNTIYF
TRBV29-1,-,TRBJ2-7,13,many,TGCAGCGCCCGGGACTCCCGCTCCTACGAGCAGTACTTC,CSARDSRSYEQYF
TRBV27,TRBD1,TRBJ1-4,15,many,TGTGCCAGCAGTTCCCCCGGGACAGGGGATGAAAAACTGTTTTTT,CASSSPGTGDEKLFF
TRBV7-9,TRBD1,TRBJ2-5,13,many,TGTGCCAGCAGCTCAGACAGGGTCGAGACCCAGTACTTC,CASSSDRVETQYF
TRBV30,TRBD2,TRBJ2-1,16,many,TGTGCCTGGAGCGCCAATTGGGGGGGTACCTACAATGAGCAGTTCTTC,CAWSANWGGTYNEQFF
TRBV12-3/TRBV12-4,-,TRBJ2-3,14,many,TGTGCCAGCAGTCCCATCTCTGACATTCTCGAGCAGTATTTT,CASSPISDILEQYF
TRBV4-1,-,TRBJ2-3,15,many,TGCGCCAGCAGCCAAGAACAGAGAAGCACAGATACGCAGTATTTT,CASSQEQRSTDTQYF
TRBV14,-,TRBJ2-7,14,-,TGTGCCAGCAGCCAAGTTCACAGGCCCTACGAGCAGTACTTC,CASSQVHRPYEQYF
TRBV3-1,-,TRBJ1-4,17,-,TGTGCCAGCAGGGAGACAGGAGGGCCCGCAACTAATGAAAAACTGTTTTTT,CASRETGGPATNEKLFF
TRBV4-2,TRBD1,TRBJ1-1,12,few,TGTGCCAGCAGCGAAACAGGGGCAGGGGCTTTCTTT,CASSETGAGAFF
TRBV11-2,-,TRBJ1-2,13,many,TGTGCCAGCAGCCCCGCGACGGGCTATGGCTACACCTTC,CASSPATGYGYTF
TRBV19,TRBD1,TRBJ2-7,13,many,TGTGCCAGTAGTCCGTCGACAGGGAACGAGCAGTACTTC,CASSPSTGNEQYF
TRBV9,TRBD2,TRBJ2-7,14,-,TGTGCCAGCAGCGTAGGGTTAGCGGGAGGCGAGCAGTACTTC,CASSVGLAGGEQYF
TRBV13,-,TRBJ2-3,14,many,TGTGCCAGCAGCTTGACATCCCGCACAGATACGCAGTATTTT,CASSLTSRTDTQYF
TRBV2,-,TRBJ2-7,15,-,TGTGCCAGCAGCGCAGGGTCCGTCAGCACCTACGAGCAGTACTTC,CASSAGSVSTYEQYF
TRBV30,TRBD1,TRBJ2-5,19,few,TGTGCCTGGATGGGCCTCGCGCGACAGGGGGATTTGTACCAAGAGACCCAGTACTTC,CAWMGLARQGDLYQETQYF
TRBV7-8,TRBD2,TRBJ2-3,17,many,TGTGCCAGCAGCATGAGCCTAGTCGGCGGGGGGACAGATACGCAGTATTTT,CASSMSLVGGGTDTQYF
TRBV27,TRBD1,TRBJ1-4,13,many,TGTGCCAGCAGTCCGACAGGGAATGAAAAACTGTTTTTT,CASSPTGNEKLFF
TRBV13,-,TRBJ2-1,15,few,TGTGCCAGCAGATCAAGACAGACTACCTACAATGAGCAGTTCTTC,CASRSRQTTYNEQFF
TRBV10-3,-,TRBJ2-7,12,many,TGTGCCATCAACAGGGATGGGTACGAGCAGTACTTC,CAINRDGYEQYF